The rows below give T cell receptor beta chains drawn from one sample of a study of T cell repertoires in cytomegalovirus infection. MiXCR was run by TCRdb on the reads, yielding one entry per CDR3 protein. The table records some 270,000 distinct CDR3 sequences, around 20% of them present only once. No antigen has been identified for these receptors. The sample here was cultured PBMCs, taken from culture after CMV antigen stimulation. These receptors all come from a human donor in good health (CMV status not recorded). Some clones in this sample may be carry-over from other donors' samples. CDR3s include the opening cysteine and the closing phenylalanine or tryptophan. D genes are given only for firm matches. Not every row has a clone size; where given, it reads once, few, many or a size class.

TRBJ1-2	few	TRBV10-3	-	CAIKQDYGYTF	TGTGCCATCAAGCAGGACTATGGCTACACCTTC
TRBJ1-2	-	TRBV6-6	-	CASSRGGDLYGYTF	TGTGCCAGCAGCCGGGGGGGAGATCTCTATGGCTACACCTTC
TRBJ2-7	many	TRBV7-9	TRBD1	CASSPRTGGFFEQYF	TGTGCCAGCAGCCCCAGGACAGGGGGATTTTTCGAGCAGTACTTC
TRBJ2-7	-	TRBV6-2/TRBV6-3	TRBD1	CASSYPARGNEQYF	TGTGCCAGCAGTTACCCCGCCAGGGGGAACGAGCAGTACTTC
TRBJ1-1	many	TRBV11-1	-	CASSTTGNTEAFF	TGTGCCAGCAGCACCACAGGGAACACTGAAGCTTTCTTT
TRBJ2-3	few	TRBV4-1	-	CASSQVLANGADTQYF	TGCGCCAGCAGCCAAGTTCTGGCAAACGGCGCAGATACGCAGTATTTT
TRBJ2-1	few	TRBV5-6	TRBD1	CASSWRTGGNEQFF	TGTGCCAGCAGCTGGAGGACAGGGGGCAATGAGCAGTTCTTC
TRBJ1-1	-	TRBV28	-	CASGLYTEAFF	TGTGCCAGCGGGTTGTACACTGAAGCTTTCTTT
TRBJ2-1	-	TRBV20-1	TRBD2	CSASRQTSNNEQFF	TGCAGTGCTTCCCGACAGACTAGCAACAATGAGCAGTTCTTC
TRBJ2-1	-	TRBV6-2/TRBV6-3	TRBD2	CASSRPPGLAGRDEQFF	TGTGCCAGCAGTCGGCCCCCGGGACTAGCGGGGCGGGATGAGCAGTTCTTC
TRBJ1-1	many	TRBV19	-	CASQQQGGTEAFF	TGTGCCAGTCAACAACAGGGCGGCACTGAAGCTTTCTTT
TRBJ2-5	many	TRBV5-6	-	CASSLGQIQETQYF	TGTGCCAGCAGCTTAGGCCAAATACAAGAGACCCAGTACTTC
TRBJ2-1	many	TRBV28	TRBD1	CASRHELGTGVYNEQFF	TGTGCCAGCAGGCACGAACTAGGGACAGGGGTTTACAATGAGCAGTTCTTC
TRBJ2-7	-	TRBV6-1	TRBD2	CASAGTSGRTTYEQYF	TGTGCCAGCGCCGGGACTAGCGGGAGGACTACCTACGAGCAGTACTTC
TRBJ1-1	-	TRBV7-2	-	CASSLGASVRTEAFF	TGTGCCAGCAGCTTAGGGGCGTCCGTTCGGACTGAAGCTTTCTTT
TRBJ1-1	-	TRBV30	-	CAWARTVNTEAFF	TGTGCCTGGGCTAGGACCGTGAACACTGAAGCTTTCTTT